One sample yielded the 20 T cell receptor beta chains listed below, sequenced in a study of shared clonotypes between healthy human individuals (dated by TCRdb to 2018 to 2021). The library came from the immunoSEQ multiplex PCR assay. TCRdb took this table from immuneACCESS and kept in-frame rearrangements with V and J called. Such tables lack part of the clones; where checked against another copy, unresolved V genes explain under half of the gap, and the rest is unexplained. The sample table shows millions of clones, and 90% to 95% are seen once. More than 0.1% of the sample is taken by the ten largest. Sequenced sample: naive CD4+ T cells sorted from blood. This sample's cell subset or site label indicates: CD45RA+ positively selected. The receptors derive from a man younger than 35 in good health.

CDR3 sequence (DNA): TGTGCCAGCAGGAACAGGGTCACCGGGGAGCTGTTTTTT. Amino acid sequence: CASRNRVTGELFF. The chain employs TRBV6-5 and TRBJ2-2, with D possibly being TRBD1 (6 bases). Germline assignment: CDR1 MNHEY and CDR2 SVGAGI. The length of the CDR3 is 13 residues. V was clipped by 6 bases and J by 4 bases, with 9 bases between them.

A remark on this clone: At the DNA level, this CDR3 is encoded by other sequences in the same sample as well. The CDR3 reads CASSFGRYNSPLHF. The DNA for the CDR3 is TGTGCCAGCAGTTTTGGACGTTATAATTCACCCCTCCACTTT. The chain links TRBV28 to TRBJ1-6; D is unresolved. Trimming took 3 bases from V and 4 from J, leaving 7 bases between them. This CDR3 is built from 14 residues. CDR1 and CDR2 (germline): MDHEN, SYDVKM.

Details on this clone: Other DNA sequences within the sample encode an identical CDR3. The chain combines TRBV5-1 with TRBJ2-1; 9 positions match TRBD2. The V gene end was trimmed by 0 bases and the J gene end by 2 bases; junction bases not matched to a gene: 0. CDR1 is SGHRS, CDR2 YFSETQ, per germline. The CDR3 consists of 15 residues. CDR3 region: CASSLASGTYNEQFF. The CDR3 nucleotides read TGCGCCAGCAGCTTGGCTAGCGGGACCTACAATGAGCAGTTCTTC.

This sequence joins TRBV4-3 and TRBJ2-3; TRBD2 matches 8 bases. CDR3 length: 15 residues. Looked up from germline, CDR1 is LGHNA and CDR2 is YSLEER. J lost 2 bases, V lost 4 bases, and 5 bases had no gene match. CDR3 in DNA: TGCGCCAGCAGCCCGGGGACTAGACACACAGATACGCAGTATTTT. Translated, it gives CASSPGTRHTDTQYF.

Details on this clone: Within the sample, other DNA sequences also encode this same CDR3. V usage is TRBV10-3 and J usage is TRBJ1-2; D ambiguous. Trimming cost V 3 bases and J 4 bases, with 6 bases left between them. Germline assignment: CDR1 ENHRY and CDR2 SYGVKD. The CDR3 has 12 residues. CDR3 region: CAISDFPYGYTF. The CDR3 DNA sequence: TGTGCCATCAGTGATTTCCCCTATGGCTACACCTTC.

This chain uses TRBV4-3 with TRBJ2-3, with a tentative D call TRBD1 (5 bases). The germline gives CDR1 LGHNA, CDR2 YSLEER. The germline V and J ends were trimmed by 1 base and 4 bases, with 6 bases remaining between them. The CDR3 loop spans 13 amino acids. The CDR3 is CASSQARADTQYF. The CDR3 nucleotides read TGCGCCAGCAGCCAAGCCAGGGCAGATACGCAGTATTTT.

The CDR3 loop reads CSALDEKLFF. Here the CDR3 DNA reads TGCAGTGCTCTGGATGAAAAACTGTTTTTT. The chain combines TRBV20-1 with TRBJ1-4, with D uncertain. Germline lookup yields CDR1 DFQATT and CDR2 SNEGSKA (reference sequence). This CDR3 has 10 residues. V gave up 5 bases and J gave up 6 bases, with 4 bases separating them.

The CDR3 region is CASSLTVDANTEAFF. The DNA for the CDR3 is TGTGCCAGCTCACTCACGGTTGACGCAAACACTGAAGCTTTCTTT. V usage is TRBV18 and J usage is TRBJ1-1; D ambiguous. V was pared by 4 bases and J by 2 bases, with 14 bases between. There are 15 residues in the CDR3. The germline V gene encodes CDR1 KGHSH and CDR2 LQKENI.

V and J are TRBV5-1 and TRBJ2-7; the D gene could be TRBD1 or TRBD2 (5 bases each). Trimming removed 3 bases from V and 4 bases from J, with 17 bases in between. This CDR3 comprises 15 residues. From germline, CDR1 is SGHRS and CDR2 YFSETQ. CDR3 region: CASSWGGTGYYEQYF. CDR3 nucleotide sequence: TGCGCCAGCAGCTGGGGTGGGACGGGCTATTACGAGCAGTACTTC.

The chain carries TRBV7-9 and TRBJ2-7, with TRBD2 as a possible D gene (5 bases). Trimming cost V 2 bases and J 3 bases, with 11 bases left between them. The germline gives CDR1 SEHNR, CDR2 FQNEAQ (reference sequence). CDR3 length: 14 residues. The CDR3 DNA sequence: TGTGCCAGCAGCTTACAGCCAACTAGCTACGAGCAGTACTTC. Residues: CASSLQPTSYEQYF.

This chain uses TRBV30 with TRBJ2-2; 9 bases are shared with TRBD2. From germline, CDR1 is GTSNPN and CDR2 SVGIG (reference sequence). Trimming removed 3 bases from V and 6 bases from J; junction bases left unmatched: 8. The CDR3 loop spans 15 amino acids. CDR3 residues: CAWRVAGVTAGELFF. The CDR3 DNA reads as TGTGCCTGGAGAGTAGCGGGAGTAACCGCCGGGGAGCTGTTTTTT.

This sequence joins TRBV4-1 and TRBJ2-3, with 13 bases identical to TRBD2. After removal of 4 bases from V and 4 bases from J, the junction contained 5 bases not matched to a gene. The germline V gene has CDR1 MGHRA and CDR2 YSYEKL. CDR3 length equals 16 residues. The CDR3 region has the DNA TGCGCCAGCAGCCCGGGACTAGCGGGGTTCGCAGATACGCAGTATTTT. Its translation: CASSPGLAGFADTQYF.

The chain joins TRBV5-5 to TRBJ2-3; TRBD2 is a possible D gene (6 bases). The CDR3 extends over 16 amino acids. CDR1 and CDR2 (germline): SGHKS, YYEKEE (reference sequence). V gave up 4 bases and J gave up 5 bases, with 20 bases separating them. CDR3 sequence: CASSAVGAGPGDTQYF. In DNA, the CDR3 is TGTGCCAGCAGCGCCGTAGGGGCGGGGCCAGGAGATACGCAGTATTTT.

The chain joins TRBV28 to TRBJ2-7, with D perhaps being TRBD1 or TRBD2 (6 bases each). Per the germline V gene, CDR1 is MDHEN and CDR2 is SYDVKM. Trimming removed 4 bases from V and 5 bases from J, with 18 bases in between. The CDR3 sequence is 15 residues long. This CDR3 is CASSSSGWGADEQYF. CDR3 DNA: TGTGCCAGCAGTTCCTCAGGTTGGGGGGCGGACGAGCAGTACTTC.

This clone is a singleton in its sample. This chain connects TRBV30 to TRBJ1-1; a weak D match, TRBD1 (5 bases). CDR3 length equals 11 residues. CDR1 is GTSNPN, CDR2 SVGIG, per germline (reference sequence). V gave up 8 bases and J gave up 4 bases, with 11 bases separating them. CDR3 in DNA: TGTGCCGGGGGGGGAGTCACTGAAGCTTTCTTT. It codes for CAGGGVTEAFF.

Here the CDR3 reads CAWNTGTGAFYEQYF. The CDR3 DNA reads TGTGCCTGGAATACCGGGACAGGGGCCTTCTACGAGCAGTACTTC. The V and J genes are TRBV30 and TRBJ2-7, with 10 bases that match TRBD1. V was pared by 4 bases and J by 3 bases, with 9 bases of the junction left unmatched. The CDR3 length is 15 residues. Germline V gene sequence: CDR1 GTSNPN, CDR2 SVGIG (reference sequence). The whole variable domain, remainder taken from reference TRBV30 and TRBJ2-7, is SQTIHQWPATLVQPVGSPLSLECTVEGTSNPNLYWYRQAAGRGLQLLFYSVGIGQISSEVPQNLSASRPQDRQFILSSKKLLLSDSGFYLCAWNTGTGAFYEQYFGPGTRLTVT.

This rearrangement joins TRBV25-1 to TRBJ2-7; 12 bases fit TRBD1. Per the germline V gene, CDR1 is MGHDK and CDR2 is SYGVNS. CDR3 length: 17 amino acids. V lost 2 bases to trimming and J lost 1 base; unmatched junction nucleotides: 6. This chain's CDR3 is CASSEQGQGARSYEQYF. DNA of the CDR3: TGTGCCAGCAGTGAACAGGGACAGGGGGCGAGGTCCTACGAGCAGTACTTC.

The CDR3 protein is CASSGRTGGGHDGYTF. Written as DNA, the CDR3 is TGTGCCAGCAGCGGGCGGACAGGGGGCGGCCACGATGGCTACACCTTC. The rearrangement joins TRBV7-6 to TRBJ1-2; 11 bases match TRBD1. The CDR3 extends over 16 amino acids. The V segment lost 5 bases and the J segment 6 bases; nucleotides outside the gene matches: 11. Germline-derived CDR1 and CDR2 are SGHVS and FNYEAQ. The whole variable domain, remainder taken from reference TRBV7-6 and TRBJ1-2, is GAGVSQSPRYKVTKRGQDVALRCDPISGHVSLYWYRQALGQGPEFLTYFNYEAQQDKSGLPNDRFSAERPEGSISTLTIQRTEQRDSAMYRCASSGRTGGGHDGYTFGSGTRLTVV.

This clone was observed many times. This CDR3 is also generated by other DNA sequences in the sample. This rearrangement joins TRBV7-9 to TRBJ2-7; D is tentatively TRBD1 or TRBD2 (5 bases each). CDR3 length: 13 amino acids. Germline CDR1 is SEHNR and CDR2 is FQNEAQ (reference sequence). V was pared by 0 bases and J by 2 bases, with 5 bases between. The CDR3, as DNA: TGTGCCAGCAGCTTAGCGGGGGCCTACGAGCAGTACTTC. Its translation is CASSLAGAYEQYF.

The V and J genes are TRBV28 and TRBJ1-2; D perhaps matches TRBD1 (5 bases). V dropped 2 bases and J dropped 2 bases, with 12 bases sitting between them. This CDR3 has 15 amino acids. The germline V gene encodes CDR1 MDHEN and CDR2 SYDVKM. CDR3 loop: CASSLRSGTNYGYTF. The CDR3 DNA sequence: TGTGCCAGCAGTTTAAGGTCGGGGACCAACTATGGCTACACCTTC.